This entry describes one T cell receptor (beta chain). Its antigen is not known. The same CDR3 also results from other DNA sequences found in this sample. Primers included in the PCR were 60 Vbeta and 13 Jbeta primers. Some clones are missing from TCRdb's copy, which holds only in-frame ones; the method was immunoSEQ multiplex PCR. The data contain around 110,000 clones, 81% of them singletons. This entry comes from a study of cytomegalovirus exposure and HLA in healthy donors. Overall study results and limits: The authors enumerated over 150 TCR beta chains as linked to cytomegalovirus. Links to common viral pathogens appeared, in a later analysis, for several of the most significant clusters.

The V gene end was trimmed by 6 bases and the J gene end by 1 base; junction bases not matched to a gene: 4. The germline V gene encodes CDR1 SNHLY and CDR2 FYNNEI. The CDR3 is 14 amino acids. This chain uses TRBV2 with TRBJ2-7, with 9 bases that match TRBD1. Sequenced: PBMCs. This receptor was identified in a young man in good health and CMV-seronegative. This chain's CDR3 is CASRMGQGSYEQYF. The DNA for the CDR3 is TGTGCCAGCAGGATGGGACAGGGATCCTACGAGCAGTACTTC.